These T cell receptor beta chains were read from a single sample in a study of CD8+ T cells in alopecia areata. TCRdb's table, derived via immunoSEQ multiplex PCR, lists solely in-frame clones and lacks some. The repertoire holds some 10,000 clones, with roughly 59% as singletons. Sequenced material: skin, taken at week 0. The source is a human donor with alopecia areata. CDR3s include the opening cysteine and the closing phenylalanine or tryptophan. A D gene is named only where the DNA matches it firmly.

CDR3aa: CASSSSFGFSYNEQFF
d_gene: .
j_gene: TRBJ2-1
v_gene: TRBV7-2

CDR3aa: CASRRQVSSYEQYF
d_gene: .
j_gene: TRBJ2-7
v_gene: TRBV6-1

CDR3aa: CASSLGSWGNQPQHF
d_gene: .
j_gene: TRBJ1-5
v_gene: TRBV6-5

CDR3aa: CASSQDLFGLAHYNSPLHF
d_gene: .
j_gene: TRBJ1-6
v_gene: TRBV4-1

CDR3aa: CASRGRGLAFEAFF
d_gene: TRBD1
j_gene: TRBJ1-1
v_gene: TRBV2

CDR3aa: CSVESGHPWDTQYF
d_gene: .
j_gene: TRBJ2-3
v_gene: TRBV29-1

CDR3aa: CASSFPLRGPSSYNEQFF
d_gene: .
j_gene: TRBJ2-1
v_gene: TRBV19

CDR3aa: CAWRDRREGANVLTF
d_gene: .
j_gene: TRBJ2-6
v_gene: TRBV30

CDR3aa: CASSSVFLPPYEQYF
d_gene: .
j_gene: TRBJ2-7
v_gene: TRBV5-1

CDR3aa: CASSVRTGFNEKLFF
d_gene: TRBD1
j_gene: TRBJ1-4
v_gene: TRBV6-1

CDR3aa: CASSLGVGGSSYNEQFF
d_gene: .
j_gene: TRBJ2-1
v_gene: TRBV7-3

CDR3aa: CATSRGQGVNYGYTF
d_gene: TRBD1
j_gene: TRBJ1-2
v_gene: TRBV15

CDR3aa: CASRMTGTGYEQYF
d_gene: TRBD1
j_gene: TRBJ2-7
v_gene: TRBV6-5

CDR3aa: CASSARTARDTQYF
d_gene: .
j_gene: TRBJ2-3
v_gene: TRBV2

CDR3aa: CAWSRGRGHQPQHF
d_gene: TRBD1
j_gene: TRBJ1-5
v_gene: TRBV30

CDR3aa: CASSFLGGSNQPQHF
d_gene: .
j_gene: TRBJ1-5
v_gene: TRBV5-6

CDR3aa: CASGTGAYNSPLHF
d_gene: .
j_gene: TRBJ1-6
v_gene: TRBV25-1

CDR3aa: CASNLEGQPPYEQFF
d_gene: .
j_gene: TRBJ2-1
v_gene: TRBV11-2

CDR3aa: CASSLEQRGRKFF
d_gene: TRBD2
j_gene: TRBJ2-1
v_gene: TRBV7-9